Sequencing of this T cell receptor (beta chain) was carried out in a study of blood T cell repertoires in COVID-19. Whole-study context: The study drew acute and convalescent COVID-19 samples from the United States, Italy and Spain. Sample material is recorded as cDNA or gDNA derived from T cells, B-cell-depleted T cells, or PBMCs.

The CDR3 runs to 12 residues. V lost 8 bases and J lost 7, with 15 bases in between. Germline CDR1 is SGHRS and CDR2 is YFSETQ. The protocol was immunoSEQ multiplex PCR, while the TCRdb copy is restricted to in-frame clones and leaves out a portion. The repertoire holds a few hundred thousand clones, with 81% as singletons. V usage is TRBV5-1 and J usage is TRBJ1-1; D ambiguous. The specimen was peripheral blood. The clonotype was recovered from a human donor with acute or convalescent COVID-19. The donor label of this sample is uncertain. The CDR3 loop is CASKRGTDEAFF. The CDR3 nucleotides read TGCGCCAGTAAGCGGGGAACAGATGAAGCTTTCTTT.